This T cell receptor beta chain was observed in a study of T-cell reconstitution after alpha-beta-depleted transplantation in children. Overall study results and limits: Most T-cell counts and diversity one year after the transplant came from T cells that were newly produced.

This clonotype was seen at least ten times. Its antigen is currently unknown. This CDR3 has 16 residues. J lost 0 bases, V lost 2 bases, and 2 bases had no gene match. Unique molecular identifiers were used to barcode this TCRbeta library. TCRdb processed the PCR reads anew with MiXCR; each CDR3 protein has one entry. Among about 300,000 distinct CDR3 sequences listed, nearly 8% were seen once. Source: peripheral blood, taken 360 days after TCRalphabeta/CD19-depleted stem cell transplant. The receptor's source is a female patient aged 2 to 10 who had a stem cell transplant for Fanconi anemia, so the T cells may come from the graft donor. This sequence joins TRBV12-3 or TRBV12-4 and TRBJ2-3; TRBD2 agrees at 10 bases. The CDR3 bases are TGTGCCAGCAGTTTACTAGCGGGGGTGAGCACAGATACGCAGTATTTT. Its translation is CASSLLAGVSTDTQYF.